These 19 T cell receptor beta chains were sequenced from one sample in a study of blood T cell repertoires in COVID-19. Sequencing used immunoSEQ multiplex PCR; TCRdb keeps in-frame clones, though not all of them. The sample carries about 220,000 clones, 65% to 85% recorded once. The sample comprised peripheral blood. Receptor source: a woman aged 25 to 45 who had recovered from COVID-19.

There are a few counts of this clone. This chain joins TRBV5-1 and TRBJ2-3; TRBD2 aligns across 8 bases. Germline-derived CDR1 and CDR2 are SGHRS and YFSETQ. The V gene end was trimmed by 1 base and the J gene end by 5 bases; junction bases not matched to a gene: 3. The CDR3 has 14 amino acids. The CDR3 loop is CASSLSAGGDTQYF. The CDR3, as DNA: TGCGCCAGCAGCTTGTCCGCGGGGGGAGATACGCAGTATTTT.

In its sample, this clone was seen a few times. This sequence joins TRBV18 and TRBJ1-1, with TRBD1 as a possible D gene (5 bases). Trimming removed 3 bases at V and 1 base at J, with 12 bases between. The CDR3 runs to 15 residues. The V gene's germline CDR1 is KGHSH and CDR2 LQKENI. As DNA, the CDR3 is TGTGCCAGCTCACCTCATACAGGCGAGAACACTGAAGCTTTCTTT. Protein sequence: CASSPHTGENTEAFF.

This clone was detected once. The chain is built from TRBV7-9 and TRBJ2-5, with TRBD2 identical over 7 bases. Looked up from germline, CDR1 is SEHNR and CDR2 is FQNEAQ (reference sequence). This CDR3 region has 19 residues. The junction had 17 bases not matched to a gene; V was cut back by 2 bases and J by 2 bases. CDR3 protein: CASSLYGTKPYSSQETQYF. The CDR3 region has the DNA TGTGCCAGCAGCTTATACGGGACTAAGCCATATTCATCACAAGAGACCCAGTACTTC.

The chain joins TRBV9 to TRBJ1-4; 8 bases map to TRBD1. The V gene end was trimmed by 4 bases and the J gene end by 2 bases; junction bases not matched to a gene: 13. Germline CDR1 and CDR2: SGDLS and YYNGEE. The CDR3 contains 18 residues. CDR3 protein: CASSPRTGLSGTNEKLFF. CDR3 bases: TGTGCCAGCAGCCCACGGACAGGGCTCTCCGGGACTAATGAAAAACTGTTTTTT. Complete variable domain (other parts from reference TRBV9 and TRBJ1-4): DSGVTQTPKHLITATGQRVTLRCSPRSGDLSVYWYQQSLDQGLQFLIQYYNGEERAKGNILERFSAQQFPDLHSELNLSSLELGDSALYFCASSPRTGLSGTNEKLFFGSGTQLSVL.

V and J are TRBV3-1 (or the pseudogene TRBV3-2) and TRBJ2-7; no firm D call. The length of the CDR3 is 14 residues. CDR1 and CDR2 (germline): LGHDT, YNNKEL (reference sequence). V was shortened by 4 bases and J by 0 bases, with 10 bases between the two germline ends. The CDR3 DNA sequence: TGTGCCAGCAGCCCGCTTACGGTCTCCTACGAGCAGTACTTC. Translation gives CASSPLTVSYEQYF.

This clone came up once. The J gene is TRBJ2-1, the V gene TRBV19; 9 bases are shared with TRBD2. The CDR3 loop spans 16 amino acids. V lost 2 bases to trimming and J lost 5 bases; unmatched junction nucleotides: 7. CDR1 is LNHDA, CDR2 SQIVND, per germline (reference sequence). CDR3 bases: TGTGCCAGTAGTATATTGGGGCTAGCGGGGAACAATGAGCAGTTCTTC. Encoded protein: CASSILGLAGNNEQFF. The entire variable domain, with the rest obtained from reference TRBV19 and TRBJ2-1, is as follows: DGGITQSPKYLFRKEGQNVTLSCEQNLNHDAMYWYRQDPGQGLRLIYYSQIVNDFQKGDIAEGYSVSREKKESFPLTVTSAQKNPTAFYLCASSILGLAGNNEQFFGPGTRLTVL.

This chain joins TRBV6-2 or TRBV6-3 and TRBJ2-1, with TRBD2 matching 11 bases. This CDR3 contains 16 residues. V dropped 2 bases and J dropped 6; count of bases not matched to a gene: 6. Per germline, CDR1 MNHEY and CDR2 SVGEGT. As DNA, the CDR3 is TGTGCCAGCAGTTACCCGACTAGCGGGATGGTCAATGAGCAGTTCTTC. Translation gives CASSYPTSGMVNEQFF.

This chain uses TRBV29-1 with TRBJ2-1; TRBD2 matches at 10 bases. V was pared by 7 bases and J by 5 bases, with 14 bases of the junction left unmatched. Per the germline V gene, CDR1 is SQVTM and CDR2 is ANQGSEA. CDR3 size: 16 residues. This chain's CDR3 is CSAQRGVLAGDNEQFF. Written as DNA, the CDR3 is TGCAGCGCCCAACGGGGGGTGCTAGCGGGGGACAATGAGCAGTTCTTC.

This chain connects TRBV7-9 to TRBJ1-2; no reliable D call. Germline V CDR1 and CDR2: SEHNR, FQNEAQ (reference sequence). The CDR3 runs 15 residues. V was pared by 2 bases and J by 2 bases, with 12 bases between. Here the CDR3 reads CASSLYSRGNYGYTF. In nucleotides, the CDR3 is TGTGCCAGCAGCTTATATTCCCGAGGGAACTATGGCTACACCTTC. Supplemented by reference TRBV7-9 and TRBJ1-2, the full variable domain reads DTGVSQNPRHKITKRGQNVTFRCDPISEHNRLYWYRQTLGQGPEFLTYFQNEAQLEKSRLLSDRFSAERPKGSFSTLEIQRTEQGDSAMYLCASSLYSRGNYGYTFGSGTRLTVV.

The chain has TRBV5-3 and TRBJ1-5; perhaps TRBD1 as D (5 bases). TRBV5-3 is identified as an open reading frame with a role that is uncertain. CDR3 length: 13 amino acids. Trimming cost V 6 bases and J 4 bases, with 11 bases left between them. CDR3 nucleotides: TGTGCCAGAAACGGGCGGACAAATCAGCCCCAGCATTTT. Protein: CARNGRTNQPQHF.

J is TRBJ1-3 and V is TRBV11-3, with 9 bases that match TRBD1. The V and J ends lost 5 bases and 0 bases, in that order; junction bases with no gene match: 2. This CDR3 spans 15 amino acids. Per the germline V gene, CDR1 is SGHNT and CDR2 is YENEEA. This chain's CDR3 is CASSPGQGSGNTIYF. The CDR3 DNA reads TGTGCCAGCAGCCCGGGACAGGGCTCTGGAAACACCATATATTTT.

This sequence joins TRBV3-1 (or the pseudogene TRBV3-2) and TRBJ2-5, with 13 bases that match TRBD2. The V gene's germline CDR1 is LGHDT and CDR2 YNNKEL (reference sequence). The CDR3 sequence is 18 residues long. V trimming: 2 bases; J trimming: 4 bases; junction bases outside the gene matches: 10. The CDR3 DNA follows: TGTGCCAGCAGCCAATTTACTAGCGGGAGGGCAGTAGGAGAGACCCAGTACTTC. It specifies CASSQFTSGRAVGETQYF.

A note on this clone: At the DNA level, this CDR3 is encoded by other sequences in the same sample as well. The rearrangement joins TRBV28 to TRBJ2-7; TRBD2 matches at 8 bases. Unmatched junction bases numbered 8, after V lost 5 bases and J lost 2 bases. CDR3 length: 15 residues. Per the germline V gene, CDR1 is MDHEN and CDR2 is SYDVKM. CDR3 coding DNA: TGTGCCAGCAGTAGATTGGCGGGAGGAACCTACGAGCAGTACTTC. Translation: CASSRLAGGTYEQYF. The full variable domain, in which reference TRBV28 and TRBJ2-7 provide the parts outside the CDR3, is DVKVTQSSRYLVKRTGEKVFLECVQDMDHENMFWYRQDPGLGLRLIYFSYDVKMKEKGDIPEGYSVSREKKERFSLILESASTNQTSMYLCASSRLAGGTYEQYFGPGTRLTVT.

The chain combines TRBV10-3 with TRBJ2-5, with TRBD1 identical over 9 bases. Trimming took 6 bases from V and 3 from J; bases not matched to a gene: 5. Germline V gene data show CDR1 as ENHRY and CDR2 as SYGVKD. The CDR3 spans 14 residues. CDR3 DNA: TGTGCCATCAGGAGGGACAGGGTAGAAGAGACCCAGTACTTC. Translated, it gives CAIRRDRVEETQYF.

To note about this clone: Other nucleotide sequences from this sample produce the same CDR3. V usage is TRBV24-1 and J usage is TRBJ1-1; the D is unclear. This CDR3 is 11 amino acids long. V lost 5 bases and J lost 4, with 4 bases in between. Germline assignment: CDR1 KGHDR and CDR2 SFDVKD. CDR3 region: CATSGGTEAFF. As DNA, the CDR3 is TGTGCCACCAGTGGAGGCACTGAAGCTTTCTTT.

The rearrangement uses TRBV19 and TRBJ2-2; 12 nucleotides match TRBD1. The CDR3 has 15 residues. V trimming: 7 bases; J trimming: 7 bases; junction bases outside the gene matches: 7. Germline V CDR1 and CDR2: LNHDA, SQIVND (reference sequence). The CDR3 protein is CASKMGQGAGGELFF. CDR3 sequence (DNA): TGTGCCAGTAAAATGGGACAGGGGGCTGGCGGGGAGCTGTTTTTT.

The gene calls are TRBV5-5 and TRBJ2-5, with TRBD2 identical over 15 bases. This CDR3 spans 17 amino acids. Germline assignment: CDR1 SGHKS and CDR2 YYEKEE (reference sequence). V lost 0 bases and J lost 7; bases outside the gene matches: 7. The CDR3 bases are TGTGCCAGCAGCTTGGGGACTAGCGGGAGGGCCCCGGTGACCCAGTACTTC. Translated: CASSLGTSGRAPVTQYF.

V usage is TRBV28 and J usage is TRBJ1-1; 8 bases are a match to TRBD1. Trimming cost V 10 bases and J 2 bases; bases outside gene matches: 9. CDR1 MDHEN and CDR2 SYDVKM come from the germline V gene. This CDR3 has 14 amino acids. The CDR3 is CATLSGQGNTEAFF. In DNA form, the CDR3 reads TGTGCCACCCTATCCGGACAGGGCAACACTGAAGCTTTCTTT.

The chain combines TRBV9 with TRBJ1-1; 8 bases are a match to TRBD1. Germline V gene lookup returns CDR1 SGDLS and CDR2 YYNGEE. V trimming: 3 bases; J trimming: 5 bases; junction bases outside the gene matches: 9. This CDR3 is built from 15 residues. The CDR3 here is CASSAGQGEDTEAFF. The CDR3 DNA sequence: TGTGCCAGCAGCGCCGGACAGGGCGAAGATACTGAAGCTTTCTTT.